This T cell receptor beta chain emerged from a study of tumor-infiltrating lymphocytes in primary liver carcinoma. The overall study: Primary liver carcinoma, confirmed by histopathology, was surgically resected.

This clonotype was seen many times. Its antigen remains unknown. Whole-study findings and limits: The bulk unsorted samples meant that CD4+ and CD8+ repertoires went uncompared.

TCR beta cDNA was made from 500 ng total RNA with a constant-region primer. Generation of the TCR beta libraries relied on three nested multiplex PCR rounds using slightly modified ARM-PCR. TRBV1-TRBV30 forward primers paired with a C-beta reverse primer were used in the first two PCR rounds, which ran approximately 10 cycles each. TCRdb ran MiXCR on the multiplex PCR reads and lists one entry per CDR3 protein. The data hold approximately 210,000 distinct CDR3 sequences, with approximately 65% observed a single time. They got blood RNA out of unsorted whole blood and also pulled out germline DNA. This CDR3 contains 15 residues. Germline V gives CDR1 SGHAT, CDR2 FQNNGV. V shed 2 bases, J shed 6 bases, and the junction held 8 bases outside the gene matches.

The sequence was obtained from a woman aged 60-75 years with primary liver carcinoma and hepatitis B virus infection. The chain is built from TRBV11-2 and TRBJ2-7; 9 bases align to TRBD2. Sequenced: peripheral blood. Written as DNA, the CDR3 is TGTGCCAGCAGCTTAAATCGGGGGACTAGCTCCGAGCAGTACTTC. Translation: CASSLNRGTSSEQYF. The variable domain in full, with the rest retrieved from reference TRBV11-2 and TRBJ2-7, is EAGVAQSPRYKIIEKRQSVAFWCNPISGHATLYWYQQILGQGPKLLIQFQNNGVVDDSQLPKDRFSAERLKGVDSTLKIQPAKLEDSAVYLCASSLNRGTSSEQYFGPGTRLTVT.